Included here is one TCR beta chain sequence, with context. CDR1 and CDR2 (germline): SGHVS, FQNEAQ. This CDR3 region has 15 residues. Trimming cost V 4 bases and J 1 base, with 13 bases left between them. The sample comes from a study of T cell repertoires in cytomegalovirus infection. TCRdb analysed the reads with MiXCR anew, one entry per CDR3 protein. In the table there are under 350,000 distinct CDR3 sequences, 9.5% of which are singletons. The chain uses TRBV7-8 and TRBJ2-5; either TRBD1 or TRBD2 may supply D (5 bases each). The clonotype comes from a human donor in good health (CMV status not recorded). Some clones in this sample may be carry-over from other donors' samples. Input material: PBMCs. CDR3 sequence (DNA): TGTGCCAGCAGCTCTTATTGGGGGAGCCAAGAGACCCAGTACTTC. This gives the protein CASSSYWGSQETQYF.